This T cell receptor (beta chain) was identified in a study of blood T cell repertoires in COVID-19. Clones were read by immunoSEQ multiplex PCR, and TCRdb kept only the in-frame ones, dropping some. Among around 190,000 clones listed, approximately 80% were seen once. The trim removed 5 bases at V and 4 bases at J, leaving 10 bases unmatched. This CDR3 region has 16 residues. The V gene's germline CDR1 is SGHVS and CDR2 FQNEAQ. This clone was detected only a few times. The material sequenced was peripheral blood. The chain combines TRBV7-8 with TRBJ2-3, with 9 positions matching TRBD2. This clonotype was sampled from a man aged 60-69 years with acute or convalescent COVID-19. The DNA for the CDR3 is TGTGCCAGCAGCCGAGTAGCGGGAGAGGTGGCAGATACGCAGTATTTT. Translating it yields CASSRVAGEVADTQYF.